This TCR beta chain emerged from a study of beta chain features in type 1 diabetes listed by TCRdb under 2018. Broadly, across the study: Mean age, gender distribution, total cell number and subset yield were not different between patients and healthy donors. Regulatory and stem cell-like memory subsets were obtained from only 8 patients and about 8 healthy donors, while naive and central memory subsets were obtained from all 28 donors. A total of 100 million to 110 million sorted cells were examined across all samples, and a strong correlation was observed between cell number per subset and RNA yield. The study compared the TCRB repertoires of sorted circulating CD4+ T cell subsets in recently diagnosed type 1 diabetes patients with those in matched healthy donors. The research as a whole found: PCR might favor shorter templates, but patient and control samples were amplified and corrected together, so any skew would affect both groups equally. Naive, central memory and regulatory TCRB repertoires appeared more similar among patients than among healthy donors. Because small numbers of individuals were included in the HLA sub-analyses, any influence of HLA type on TCRB rearrangement was left unresolved. At VDJ recombination sites, patients with type 1 diabetes made fewer insertions and deleted more nucleotides, a pattern implying thymic rearrangement abnormalities. Because cDNA was sequenced instead of genomic DNA, highly expressing activated cells could be over-represented, though the groups showed no difference in activation or CD3 levels. A moderate but significant shortening of TCRB CDR3 length was observed in type 1 diabetes patients in all four CD4+ subsets.

The germline V gene encodes CDR1 GTSNPN and CDR2 SVGIG (reference sequence). V is clipped by 5 bases and J by 1 base, and the sequence between their germline boundaries is 8 bases long. From the cysteine through the phenylalanine, the CDR3 covers 12 amino acids. The entry retains the CDR3 DNA only, 36 bases that are in frame from base 1. The entire isolated RNA was reverse transcribed using the High Capacity cDNA Reverse Transcription Kit, and thus expressed TCRB transcripts were sequenced. Deep immunoSEQ sequencing was performed on naive, central memory and regulatory T cell samples, with an average of around 3.5 million total reads per sample. Sorted cells were lysed in RLT buffer and RNA was extracted with DNase-treated RNeasy Micro or Mini kits, depending on cell number. To prevent cross-contamination, every cell subset was processed on its own, while patient and healthy donor samples were processed together. The immunoSEQ multiplex PCR was used to amplify TCRB sequences from cDNA, yielding 87-bp fragments that span the CDR3 region. Sequencing of the amplicons was done on the Illumina HiSeq platform. In the original analysis: Synthetic template baselines were used to correct PCR bias computationally, reads within Hamming distance 2 were collapsed, and singletons that could not be merged were discarded. Reads were aligned to IMGT to assign V, D and J genes, CDR3 length, and insertions or deletions at six rearrangement sites. Within each subset, clonotype counts were normalized to sorted cell number, and only after that were true diversity and Gini coefficients computed with the tcR R package. The overlap coefficient, calculated on TCRB nucleotide sequences, was used to quantify repertoire sharing. As a proxy for the pre-selection repertoire, out-of-frame TCRB sequences from naive cells were analyzed. The source is immuneACCESS, and TCRdb retained only in-frame sequences with V and J called. Part of the clones is not carried over; for the studies checked, unresolved V genes explain less than half of this, and the remainder is unexplained. V and J calls plus clone size are reproduced from that table; the DNA served to infer D and trimming. Here the sample has about 710,000 clones; about an eighth occur a single time. Roughly 0.04% of the sample lies in the top ten.

Each donor gave one peripheral blood draw, approximately 0.11 L on average, collected into heparinised tubes. A BD FACSAria II and a panel including CD45RO, CCR7, CD25, CD127, CD95 and CD27 were used to sort naive, central memory, regulatory and stem cell-like memory CD4+ T cells. Every sorted population had a purity above 95%. PBMCs were isolated immediately by Lymphoprep density gradient centrifugation and stained directly without culture. To minimize batch effects, samples were stained and sorted in pairs, one healthy donor with one patient per experiment. The table lists this clone with a few counts. The antigen this receptor binds is unknown. One base away there is no much larger clone; base qualities are not given.

The source is a man younger than 30 with type 1 diabetes. The material sequenced was naive CD4+ T cells from blood. According to the study, the label for this sample's cell subset or site signals: true naive CD4+ T cells. The chain uses TRBV30 and TRBJ1-1; the D gene cannot be named for sure. Here is the DNA: TGTGCCTGGGAAGTGGGGAACACTGAAGCTTTCTTT. This codes for CAWEVGNTEAFF.